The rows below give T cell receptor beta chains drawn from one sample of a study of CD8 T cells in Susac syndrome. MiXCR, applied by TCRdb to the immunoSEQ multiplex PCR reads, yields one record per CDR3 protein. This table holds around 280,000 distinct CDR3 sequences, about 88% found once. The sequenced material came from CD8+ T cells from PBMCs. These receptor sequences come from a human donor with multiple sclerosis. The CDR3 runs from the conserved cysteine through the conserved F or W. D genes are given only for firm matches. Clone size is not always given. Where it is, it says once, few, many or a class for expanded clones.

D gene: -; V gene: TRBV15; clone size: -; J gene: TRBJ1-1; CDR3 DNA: TGTGCCACACGGCGGAAGGGGACTATGAACACTGAAGCTTTCTTT; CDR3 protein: CATRRKGTMNTEAFF
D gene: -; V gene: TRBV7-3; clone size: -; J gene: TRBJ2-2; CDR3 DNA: TGTGCCAGCAGCTTTAAGCGGAACACCGGGGAGCTGTTTTTT; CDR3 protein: CASSFKRNTGELFF
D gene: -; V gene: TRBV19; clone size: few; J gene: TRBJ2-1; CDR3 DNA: TGTGCCAGTAGTGGCGGGTCCTACAATGAGCAGTTCTTC; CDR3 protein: CASSGGSYNEQFF
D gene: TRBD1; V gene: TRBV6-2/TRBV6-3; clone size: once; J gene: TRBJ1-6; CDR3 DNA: TGTGCCAGCCGATGGACAGGGGGGAATTCACCCCTCCACTTT; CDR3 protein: CASRWTGGNSPLHF
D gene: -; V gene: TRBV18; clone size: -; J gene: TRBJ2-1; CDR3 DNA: TGTGCCAGCTCACCAACGGGTTCTGCCCTCAGCTCCTACAATGAGCAGTTCTTC; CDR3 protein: CASSPTGSALSSYNEQFF
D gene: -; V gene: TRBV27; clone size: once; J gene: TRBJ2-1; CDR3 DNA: TGTGCCAGCAGTTTATGGAGGTACAGGGAAGGCAATGAGCAGTTCTTC; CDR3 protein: CASSLWRYREGNEQFF
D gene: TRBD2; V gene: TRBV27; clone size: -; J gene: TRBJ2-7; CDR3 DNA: TGTGCCAGCAGTTTTGTTTCCCCAACTAGCGGTGGCTACGAGCAGTACTTC; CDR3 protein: CASSFVSPTSGGYEQYF
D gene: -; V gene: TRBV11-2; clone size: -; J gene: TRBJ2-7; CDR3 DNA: TGTGCCAGCAGCGTCTCAAGATCTACCTTCTACGAGCAGTACTTC; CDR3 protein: CASSVSRSTFYEQYF
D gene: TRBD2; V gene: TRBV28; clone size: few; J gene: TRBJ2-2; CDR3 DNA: TGTGCCATCCAGCGGGGGACCGGGGAGCTGTTTTTT; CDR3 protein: CAIQRGTGELFF
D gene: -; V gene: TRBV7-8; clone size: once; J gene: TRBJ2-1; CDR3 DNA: TGTGCCAGCAGCTTAAGTTCTAGCGTAGGCAATGAGCAGTTCTTC; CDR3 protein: CASSLSSSVGNEQFF
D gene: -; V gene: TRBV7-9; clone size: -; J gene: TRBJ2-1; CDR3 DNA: TGTGCCAGCAGCTTATCTGAAAGCTCCTACAATGAGCAGTTCTTC; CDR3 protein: CASSLSESSYNEQFF
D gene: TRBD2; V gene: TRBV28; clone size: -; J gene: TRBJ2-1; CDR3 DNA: TGTGCCAGCAGTTTTGGGTCGTCTAGCGGGAGCTACAATGAGCAGTTCTTC; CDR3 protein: CASSFGSSSGSYNEQFF
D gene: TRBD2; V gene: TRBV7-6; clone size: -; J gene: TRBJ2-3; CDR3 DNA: TGTGCCAGCAGGAGGACTAGCGGGAGGAACACAGATACGCAGTATTTT; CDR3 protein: CASRRTSGRNTDTQYF
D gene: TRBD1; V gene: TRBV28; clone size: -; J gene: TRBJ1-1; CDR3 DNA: TGTGCCAGCAGTCCAACAGGGGACACTGAAGCTTTCTTT; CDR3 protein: CASSPTGDTEAFF
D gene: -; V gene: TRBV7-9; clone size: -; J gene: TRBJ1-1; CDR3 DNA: TGTGCCAGCAGGGGGGACACTGAAGCTTTCTTT; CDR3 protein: CASRGDTEAFF
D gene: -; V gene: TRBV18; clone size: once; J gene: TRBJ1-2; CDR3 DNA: TGTGCCAGCTCACAGGGTTCACTCAACTATGGCTACACCTTC; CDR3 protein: CASSQGSLNYGYTF
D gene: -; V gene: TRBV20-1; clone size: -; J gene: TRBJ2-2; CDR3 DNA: TGCAGTGCCAGAGGCGCTAGTCTGGCCGGGGAGCTGTTTTTT; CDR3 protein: CSARGASLAGELFF
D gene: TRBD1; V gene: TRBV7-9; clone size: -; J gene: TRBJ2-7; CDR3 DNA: TGTGCCAGCAGAGCGGGACAGGGGGCGCACGAGCAGTACTTC; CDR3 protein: CASRAGQGAHEQYF
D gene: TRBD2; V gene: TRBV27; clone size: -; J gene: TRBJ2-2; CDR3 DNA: TGTGCCAGCAGTTTATCATCCGGGAGGAGGAACACCGGGGAGCTGTTTTTT; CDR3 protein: CASSLSSGRRNTGELFF
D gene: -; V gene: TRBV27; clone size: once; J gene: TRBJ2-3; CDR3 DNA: TGTGCCAGCAGTTTATCCCCCAGACCTAGAGATACGCAGTATTTT; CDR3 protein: CASSLSPRPRDTQYF
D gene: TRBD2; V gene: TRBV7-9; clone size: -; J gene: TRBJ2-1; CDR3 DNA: TGTGCCACCAGATACAGAGAGAATAGCGGGAGGTCGTACAATGAGCAGTTCTTC; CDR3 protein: CATRYRENSGRSYNEQFF
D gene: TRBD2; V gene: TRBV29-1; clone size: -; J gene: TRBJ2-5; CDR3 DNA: TGCAGCTCAAGACTAGCGGGAGTTCGAGAGACCCAGTACTTC; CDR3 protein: CSSRLAGVRETQYF
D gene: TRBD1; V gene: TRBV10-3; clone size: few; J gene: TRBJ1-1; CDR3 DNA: TGTGCCATCAGTGAGACGAGGGGGCGCGTGAACACTGAAGCTTTCTTT; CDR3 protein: CAISETRGRVNTEAFF
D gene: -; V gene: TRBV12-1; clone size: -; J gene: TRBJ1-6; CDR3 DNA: TGTGCCAGCAGCTTTCCCGGGACAGGGAATAATTCACCCCTCCACTTT; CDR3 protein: CASSFPGTGNNSPLHF
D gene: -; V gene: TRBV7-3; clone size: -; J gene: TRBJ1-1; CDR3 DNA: TGTGCCAGCAGCCCTACCGGGCGGAGGACTGAAGCTTTCTTT; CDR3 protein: CASSPTGRRTEAFF
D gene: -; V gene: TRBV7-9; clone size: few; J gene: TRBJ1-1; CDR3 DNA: TGTGCCAGCAGCTTAGCCGCTCAAGAGGGGATGCCTGAAGCTTTCTTT; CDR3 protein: CASSLAAQEGMPEAFF
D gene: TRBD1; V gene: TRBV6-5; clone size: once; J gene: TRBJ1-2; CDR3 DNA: TGTGCCAGCAGCCCCGGGACAGTACCTGGCTACACCTTC; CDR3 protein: CASSPGTVPGYTF
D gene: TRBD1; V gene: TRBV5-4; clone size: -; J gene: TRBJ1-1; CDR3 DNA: TGTGCCAGCAGCTTACTGACAGGGGGCGGGGACACTGAAGCTTTCTTT; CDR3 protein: CASSLLTGGGDTEAFF
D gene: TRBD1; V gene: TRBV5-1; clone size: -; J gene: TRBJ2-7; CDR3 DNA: TGCGCCAGCAGCCTCCCGGGACAGGGGGCGCGCAACGAGCAGTACTTC; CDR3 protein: CASSLPGQGARNEQYF
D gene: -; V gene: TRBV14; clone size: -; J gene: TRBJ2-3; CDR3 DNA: TGTGCCAGCAGCCCACTCTTCGTGGGTACGCAGTATTTT; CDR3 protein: CASSPLFVGTQYF
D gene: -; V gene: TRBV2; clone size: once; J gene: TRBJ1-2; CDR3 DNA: TGTGCCAGCAGTGAAGCTTTTTTGGCAGAGAGTGCTTATGGCTACACCTTC; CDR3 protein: CASSEAFLAESAYGYTF
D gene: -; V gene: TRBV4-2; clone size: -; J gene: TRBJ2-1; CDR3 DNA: TGTGCCAGCAGCCAAGATACCGGGTCTAATGAGCAGTTCTTC; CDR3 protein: CASSQDTGSNEQFF
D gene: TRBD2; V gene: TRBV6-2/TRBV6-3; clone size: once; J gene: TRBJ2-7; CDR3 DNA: TGTGCCAGCAGTTACGGAGGTCTTAGCGGGAAATCCTACGAGCAGTACTTC; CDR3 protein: CASSYGGLSGKSYEQYF
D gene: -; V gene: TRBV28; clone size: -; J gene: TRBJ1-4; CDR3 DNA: TGTGCCAGCAGGGTCCTCGCTTTAACTAATGAAAAACTGTTTTTT; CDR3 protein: CASRVLALTNEKLFF
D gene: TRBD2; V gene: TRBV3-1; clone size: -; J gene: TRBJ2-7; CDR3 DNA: TGTGCCAGCAGCCAAGATCTTGTGACTAGCGTTCACTACGAGCAGTACTTC; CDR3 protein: CASSQDLVTSVHYEQYF
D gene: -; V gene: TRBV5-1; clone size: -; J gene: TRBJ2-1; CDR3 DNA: TGCGCCAGCAGCTGGCCTCCTGGCGGATCTCTCGCCTACAATGAGCAGTTCTTC; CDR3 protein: CASSWPPGGSLAYNEQFF
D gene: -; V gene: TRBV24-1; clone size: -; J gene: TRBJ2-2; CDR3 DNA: TGTGCCGCACGTAACTCGAACACCGGGGAGCTGTTTTTT; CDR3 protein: CAARNSNTGELFF
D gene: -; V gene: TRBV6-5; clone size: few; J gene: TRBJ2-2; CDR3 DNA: TGTGCCAGCAGTTACGGGGTTGGCGGGGAGCTGTTTTTT; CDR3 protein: CASSYGVGGELFF
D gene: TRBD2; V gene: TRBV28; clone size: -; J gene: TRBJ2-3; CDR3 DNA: TGTGCCAGCAGCCCGGGGACTAGTGATCATACAGATACGCAGTATTTT; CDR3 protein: CASSPGTSDHTDTQYF